This T cell receptor (beta chain) was found in a study of CD4 T cells in relation to SARS-CoV-2 and coronaviruses. There are 11 residues in the CDR3. V was trimmed by 4 bases and J by 8 bases, leaving 9 bases between them. Germline assignment: CDR1 DFQATT and CDR2 SNEGSKA (reference sequence). The repertoire was sequenced with immunoSEQ multiplex PCR; TCRdb's copy has only in-frame clones and lacks some. The repertoire holds about 37,000 clones, with roughly 90% as singletons. The TCR was taken from an adult with COVID-19. Sequencing was performed on memory CD4+ T cells from PBMCs. This chain links TRBV20-1 with TRBJ2-1; tentatively, D is TRBD1 or TRBD2 (5 bases each). In DNA, the CDR3 is TGCAGTGCTACGGGACCGGATGAGCAGTTCTTC. Translation gives CSATGPDEQFF.